The source of this T cell receptor beta chain is a study of glioma-infiltrating T cells. General study points: Tissue-blood divergence was below expectation in non-neoplastic patients, above in gliomas.

The iRepertoire nested amplicon-rescue multiplex PCR amplified TCR alpha and beta CDR3s from RNA. Input was about 95-400 ng of tissue mRNA or PBMC total RNA. TCRdb re-analysed the multiplex PCR reads in MiXCR, keeping a single row per CDR3 protein. The profile shows roughly 200,000 distinct CDR3 sequences, around 40% of them singletons. The CDR3 is made up of 11 amino acids. Per the germline V gene, CDR1 is LGHDT and CDR2 is YNNKEL (reference sequence). About this clonotype: Its antigen is not known. A much larger clone differs by one base, so this may be a read error.

This clonotype was sampled from a human donor with low-grade glioma or glioblastoma, undergoing nonglioma brain surgery, or in good health (not recorded which). The chain links TRBV3-1 to TRBJ1-2, with D maybe TRBD1 (5 bases). Sequenced sample: glioma tissue, nonneoplastic brain tissue, or PBMCs (not recorded which). The CDR3 nucleotides read TGTGCCAGCGGAAAGGGGAGAGGCTACGCCTTC. Amino acid sequence: CASGKGRGYAF.